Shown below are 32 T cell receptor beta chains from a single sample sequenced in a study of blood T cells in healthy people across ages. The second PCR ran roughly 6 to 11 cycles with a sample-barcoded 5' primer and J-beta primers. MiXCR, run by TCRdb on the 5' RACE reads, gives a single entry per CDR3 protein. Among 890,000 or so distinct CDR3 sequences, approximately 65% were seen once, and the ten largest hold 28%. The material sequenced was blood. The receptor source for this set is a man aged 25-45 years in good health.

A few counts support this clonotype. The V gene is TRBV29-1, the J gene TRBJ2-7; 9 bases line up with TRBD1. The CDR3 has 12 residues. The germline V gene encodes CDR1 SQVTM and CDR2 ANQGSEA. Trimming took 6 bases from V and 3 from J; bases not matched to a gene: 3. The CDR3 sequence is CSVLGQGYEQYF. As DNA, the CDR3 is TGCAGCGTCTTGGGACAGGGCTACGAGCAGTACTTC.

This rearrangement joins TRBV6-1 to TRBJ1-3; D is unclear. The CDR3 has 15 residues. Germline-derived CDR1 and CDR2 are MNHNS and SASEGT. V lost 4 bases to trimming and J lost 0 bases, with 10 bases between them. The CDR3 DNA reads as TGTGCCAGCAGTGCCAGGCAGAGCTCTGGAAACACCATATATTTT. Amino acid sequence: CASSARQSSGNTIYF.

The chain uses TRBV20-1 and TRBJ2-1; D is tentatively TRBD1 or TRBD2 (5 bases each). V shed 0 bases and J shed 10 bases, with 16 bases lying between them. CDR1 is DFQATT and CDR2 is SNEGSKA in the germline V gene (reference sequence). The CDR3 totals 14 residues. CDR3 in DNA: TGCAGTGCTAGAGATGGACGGGGCAGTGACGAGCAGTTCTTC. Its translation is CSARDGRGSDEQFF.

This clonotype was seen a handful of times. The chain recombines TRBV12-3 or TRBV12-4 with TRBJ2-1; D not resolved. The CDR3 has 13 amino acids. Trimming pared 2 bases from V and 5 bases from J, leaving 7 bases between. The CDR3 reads CASSLRLNNEQFF. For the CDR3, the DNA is TGTGCCAGCAGTTTAAGGCTTAACAATGAGCAGTTCTTC.

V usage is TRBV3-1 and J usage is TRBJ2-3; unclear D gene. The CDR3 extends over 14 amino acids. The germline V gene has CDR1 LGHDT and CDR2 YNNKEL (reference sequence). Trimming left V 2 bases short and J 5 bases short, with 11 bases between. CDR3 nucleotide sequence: TGTGCCAGCAGCCAAACCCGAGACGGAGATACGCAGTATTTT. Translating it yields CASSQTRDGDTQYF.

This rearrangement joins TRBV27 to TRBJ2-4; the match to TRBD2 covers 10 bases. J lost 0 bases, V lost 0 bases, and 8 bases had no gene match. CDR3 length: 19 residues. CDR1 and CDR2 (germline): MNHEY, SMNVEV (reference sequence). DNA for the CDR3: TGTGCCAGCAGTTTATCGAGGCTAGCGGGGGCCGGAGCCAAAAACATTCAGTACTTC. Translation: CASSLSRLAGAGAKNIQYF.

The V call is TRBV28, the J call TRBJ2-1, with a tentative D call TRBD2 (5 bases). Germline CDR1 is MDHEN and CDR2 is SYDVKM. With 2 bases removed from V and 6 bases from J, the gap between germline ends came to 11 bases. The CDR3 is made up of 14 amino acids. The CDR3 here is CASSLRGRSNEQFF. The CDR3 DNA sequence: TGTGCCAGCAGTTTACGGGGTCGAAGCAATGAGCAGTTCTTC.

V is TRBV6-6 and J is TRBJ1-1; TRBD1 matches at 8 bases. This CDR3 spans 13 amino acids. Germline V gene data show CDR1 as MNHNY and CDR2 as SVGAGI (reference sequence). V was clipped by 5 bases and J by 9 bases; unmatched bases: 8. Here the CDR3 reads CASSPPGTGKAFF. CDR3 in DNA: TGTGCCAGCAGTCCCCCTGGGACAGGCAAAGCTTTCTTT.

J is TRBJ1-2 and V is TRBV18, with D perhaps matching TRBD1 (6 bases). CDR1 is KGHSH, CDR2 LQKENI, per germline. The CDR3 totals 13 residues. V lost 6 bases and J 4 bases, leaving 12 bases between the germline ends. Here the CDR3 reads CASSDGQIYGYTF. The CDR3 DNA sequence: TGTGCCAGCTCGGACGGACAGATCTATGGCTACACCTTC.

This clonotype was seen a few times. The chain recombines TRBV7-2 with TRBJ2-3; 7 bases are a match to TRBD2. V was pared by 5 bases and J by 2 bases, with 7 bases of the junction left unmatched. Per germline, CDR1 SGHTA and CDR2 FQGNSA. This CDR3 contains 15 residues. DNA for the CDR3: TGTGCCAGCAGCCTGAGCGGGGCACACACAGATACGCAGTATTTT. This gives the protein CASSLSGAHTDTQYF.

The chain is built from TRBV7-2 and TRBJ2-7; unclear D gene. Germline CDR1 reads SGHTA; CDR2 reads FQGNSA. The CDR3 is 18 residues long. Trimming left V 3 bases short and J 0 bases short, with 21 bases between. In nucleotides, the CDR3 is TGTGCCAGCAGCTTTAGAGCCTCCCCCGAGACGGCCTCCTACGAGCAGTACTTC. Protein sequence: CASSFRASPETASYEQYF.

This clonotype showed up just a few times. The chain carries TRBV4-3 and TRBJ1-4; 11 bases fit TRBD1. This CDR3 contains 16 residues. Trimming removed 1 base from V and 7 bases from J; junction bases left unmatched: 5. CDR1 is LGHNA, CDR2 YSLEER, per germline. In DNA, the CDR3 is TGCGCCAGCAGCCAAGGAACCGGGACAGGGGGTGAAAAACTGTTTTTT. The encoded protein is CASSQGTGTGGEKLFF.

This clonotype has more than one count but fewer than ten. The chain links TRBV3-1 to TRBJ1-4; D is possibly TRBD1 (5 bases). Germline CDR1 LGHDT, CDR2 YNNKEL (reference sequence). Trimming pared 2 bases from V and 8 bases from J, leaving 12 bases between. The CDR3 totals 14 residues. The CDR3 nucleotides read TGTGCCAGCAGCCAAAGTCCCAGGGAGGAAAAACTGTTTTTT. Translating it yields CASSQSPREEKLFF.

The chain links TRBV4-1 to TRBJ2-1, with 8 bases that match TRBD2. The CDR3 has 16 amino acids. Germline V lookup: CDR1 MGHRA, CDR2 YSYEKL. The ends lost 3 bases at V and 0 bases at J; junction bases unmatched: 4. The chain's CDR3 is CASSQELAASYNEQFF. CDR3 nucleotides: TGCGCCAGCAGCCAGGAACTAGCGGCCTCCTACAATGAGCAGTTCTTC.

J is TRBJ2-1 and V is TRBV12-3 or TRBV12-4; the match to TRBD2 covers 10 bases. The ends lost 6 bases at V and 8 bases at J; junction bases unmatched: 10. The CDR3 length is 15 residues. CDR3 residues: CASSLRTSGDYEQFF. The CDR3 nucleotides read TGTGCCAGCAGCCTCCGAACTAGCGGGGATTATGAGCAGTTCTTC.

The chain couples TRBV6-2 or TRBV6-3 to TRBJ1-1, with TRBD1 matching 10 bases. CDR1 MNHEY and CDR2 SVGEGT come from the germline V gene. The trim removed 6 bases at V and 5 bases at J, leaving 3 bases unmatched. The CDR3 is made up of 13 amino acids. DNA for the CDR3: TGTGCCAGCAGGAGACAGGGGGCAACTGAAGCTTTCTTT. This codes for CASRRQGATEAFF.

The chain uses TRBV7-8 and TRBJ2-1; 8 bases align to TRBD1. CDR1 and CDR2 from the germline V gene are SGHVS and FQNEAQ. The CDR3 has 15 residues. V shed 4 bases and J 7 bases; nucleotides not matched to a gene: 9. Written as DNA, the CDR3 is TGTGCCAGCAGCTATAGGACAGGGAGGTCGAATGAGCAGTTCTTC. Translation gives CASSYRTGRSNEQFF.

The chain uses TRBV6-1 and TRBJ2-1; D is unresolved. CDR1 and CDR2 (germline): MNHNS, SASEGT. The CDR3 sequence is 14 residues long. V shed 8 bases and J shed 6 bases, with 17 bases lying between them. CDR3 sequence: CASLGPIPLNEQFF. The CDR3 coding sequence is TGTGCCAGCCTCGGACCTATCCCCCTCAATGAGCAGTTCTTC.

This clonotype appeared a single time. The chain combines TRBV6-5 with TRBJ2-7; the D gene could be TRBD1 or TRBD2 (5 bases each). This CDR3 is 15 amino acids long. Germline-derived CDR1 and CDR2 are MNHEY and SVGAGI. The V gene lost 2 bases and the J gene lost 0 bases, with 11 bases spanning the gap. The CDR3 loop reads CASSYLGRPSYEQYF. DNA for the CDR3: TGTGCCAGCAGTTACCTGGGACGTCCCTCCTACGAGCAGTACTTC.

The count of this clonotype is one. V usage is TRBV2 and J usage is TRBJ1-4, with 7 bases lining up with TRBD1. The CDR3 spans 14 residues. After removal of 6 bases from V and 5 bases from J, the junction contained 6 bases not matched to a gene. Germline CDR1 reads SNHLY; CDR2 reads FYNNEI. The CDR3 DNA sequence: TGTGCCAGCAGCCCCGGGGACAGCAATGAAAAACTGTTTTTT. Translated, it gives CASSPGDSNEKLFF. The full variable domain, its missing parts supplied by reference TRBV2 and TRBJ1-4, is EPEVTQTPSHQVTQMGQEVILRCVPISNHLYFYWYRQILGQKVEFLVSFYNNEISEKSEIFDDQFSVERPDGSNFTLKIRSTKLEDSAMYFCASSPGDSNEKLFFGSGTQLSVL.

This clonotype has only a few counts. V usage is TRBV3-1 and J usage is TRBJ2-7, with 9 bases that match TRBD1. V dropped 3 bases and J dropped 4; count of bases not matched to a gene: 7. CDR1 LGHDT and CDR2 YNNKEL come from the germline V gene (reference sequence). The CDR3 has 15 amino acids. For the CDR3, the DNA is TGTGCCAGCAGCCAGTTCCTGGGACAGGGTTACGAGCAGTACTTC. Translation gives CASSQFLGQGYEQYF.

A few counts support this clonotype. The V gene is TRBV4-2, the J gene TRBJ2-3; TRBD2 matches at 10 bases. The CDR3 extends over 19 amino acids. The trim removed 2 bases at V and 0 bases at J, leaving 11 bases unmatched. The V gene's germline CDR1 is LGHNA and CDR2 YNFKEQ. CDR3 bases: TGTGCCAGCAGCCAACCCGGGACTAGCGCACCTCCTAGCACAGATACGCAGTATTTT. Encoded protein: CASSQPGTSAPPSTDTQYF.

CDR3 protein: CASSLRGTDTNEQFF. The CDR3 nucleotides are TGTGCCAGCAGTTTACGTGGGACAGACACCAATGAGCAGTTCTTC. The rearrangement joins TRBV27 to TRBJ2-1; TRBD1 aligns across 7 bases. The germline V gene has CDR1 MNHEY and CDR2 SMNVEV (reference sequence). The CDR3 is 15 residues long. J lost 6 bases, V lost 2 bases, and 7 bases had no gene match.

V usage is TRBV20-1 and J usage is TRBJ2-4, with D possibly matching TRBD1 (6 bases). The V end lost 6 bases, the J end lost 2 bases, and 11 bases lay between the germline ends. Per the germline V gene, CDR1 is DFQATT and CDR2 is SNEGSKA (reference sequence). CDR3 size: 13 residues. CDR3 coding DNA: TGCAGTGCCGTAAGGGGGTCCAAAAACATTCAGTACTTC. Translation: CSAVRGSKNIQYF.

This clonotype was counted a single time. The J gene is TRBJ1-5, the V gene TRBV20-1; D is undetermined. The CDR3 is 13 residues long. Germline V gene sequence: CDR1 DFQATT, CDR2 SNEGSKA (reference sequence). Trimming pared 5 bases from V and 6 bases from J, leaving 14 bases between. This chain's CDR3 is CSAESTSSQPQHF. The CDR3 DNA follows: TGCAGTGCTGAGAGCACTTCCTCTCAGCCCCAGCATTTT.

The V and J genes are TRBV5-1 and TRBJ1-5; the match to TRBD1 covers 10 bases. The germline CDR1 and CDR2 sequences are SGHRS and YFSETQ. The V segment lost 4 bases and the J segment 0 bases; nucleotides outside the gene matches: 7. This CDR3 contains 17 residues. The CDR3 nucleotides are TGCGCCAGCAGCGCCGGGACAGGGGCCTATAGCAATCAGCCCCAGCATTTT. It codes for CASSAGTGAYSNQPQHF.

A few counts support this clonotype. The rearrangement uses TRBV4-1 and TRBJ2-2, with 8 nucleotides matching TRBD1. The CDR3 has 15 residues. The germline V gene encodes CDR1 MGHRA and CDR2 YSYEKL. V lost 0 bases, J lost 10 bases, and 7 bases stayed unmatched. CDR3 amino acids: CASSQEETGVVELFF. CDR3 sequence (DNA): TGCGCCAGCAGCCAAGAGGAGACAGGGGTCGTGGAGCTGTTTTTT.

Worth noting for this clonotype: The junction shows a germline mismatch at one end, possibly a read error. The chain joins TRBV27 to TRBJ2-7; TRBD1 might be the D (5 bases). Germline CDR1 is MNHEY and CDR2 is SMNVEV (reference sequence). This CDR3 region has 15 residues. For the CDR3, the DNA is TGTGCCAGCGGTTTAGGGGCTAGGGGCCGCTACGAGCAGTACTTC. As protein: CASGLGARGRYEQYF.

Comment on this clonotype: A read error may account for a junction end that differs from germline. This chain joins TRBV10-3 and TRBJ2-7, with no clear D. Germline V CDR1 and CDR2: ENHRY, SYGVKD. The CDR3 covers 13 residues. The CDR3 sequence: CAISDNFSYERYF. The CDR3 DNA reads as TGTGCCATCAGTGATAATTTCTCCTACGAGCGGTACTTC.

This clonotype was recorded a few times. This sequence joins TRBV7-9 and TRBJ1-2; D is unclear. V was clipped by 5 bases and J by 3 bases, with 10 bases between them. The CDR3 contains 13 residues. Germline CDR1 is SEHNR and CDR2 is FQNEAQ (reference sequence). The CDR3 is CASSQDGYYGYTF. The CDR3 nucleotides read TGTGCCAGCAGCCAGGACGGCTACTATGGCTACACCTTC.

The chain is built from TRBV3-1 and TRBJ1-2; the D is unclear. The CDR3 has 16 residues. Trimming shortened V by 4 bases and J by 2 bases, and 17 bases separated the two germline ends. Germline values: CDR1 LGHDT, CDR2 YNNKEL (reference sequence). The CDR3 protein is CASSPSPPSRNYGYTF. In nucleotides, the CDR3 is TGTGCCAGCAGCCCCAGCCCTCCCTCGAGGAACTATGGCTACACCTTC.

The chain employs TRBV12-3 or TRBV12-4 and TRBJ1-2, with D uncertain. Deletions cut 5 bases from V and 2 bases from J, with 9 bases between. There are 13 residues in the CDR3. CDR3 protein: CASSPHKNYGYTF. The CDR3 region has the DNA TGTGCCAGCAGTCCCCACAAGAACTATGGCTACACCTTC.